A single sample gave rise to the 23 T cell receptor beta chains below, sequenced in a study of blood T cells in healthy people across ages (dated by TCRdb to about 2015). Library preparation used 5' RACE. Sequencing took place on an Illumina HiSeq 2500. A second PCR of roughly 7 to 12 cycles was performed with a sample-barcoded 5' primer and a J-beta primer mix. TCRdb reanalyzed the raw reads on its own, using fastp at Q25 for trimming and MiXCR for clone calling, and kept in-frame beta chains. Each entry merges the rows of one CDR3 protein and shows their most common DNA and genes. Here the sample has about 1,600,000 distinct CDR3 sequences; around 39% occur a single time. The top ten clones comprise 7% to 9% of the sample. The sequencing sample was made of blood. Every receptor here comes from a woman younger than 35 in good health.

The V gene is TRBV20-1, the J gene TRBJ1-5; D gene ambiguous. Deletions cut 0 bases from V and 7 bases from J, with 10 bases between. CDR1 is DFQATT and CDR2 is SNEGSKA in the germline V gene (reference sequence). The CDR3 extends over 13 amino acids. The CDR3 region is CSARDMGSQPQHF. The CDR3 DNA sequence: TGCAGTGCTAGAGATATGGGGTCCCAGCCCCAGCATTTT.

Comments on this clonotype: Sequence at one end of the junction differs from germline and may be a read error. V usage is TRBV18 and J usage is TRBJ2-7, with 14 bases identical to TRBD2. The CDR3 runs 15 residues. Per germline, CDR1 KGHSH and CDR2 LQKENI. In DNA form, the CDR3 reads TGCGCCAGCAGCCCGGGACTAGCGGGAGCCCGCGAGCAGTACTTC. Its protein is CASSPGLAGAREQYF.

The V gene is TRBV9, the J gene TRBJ2-5, with D possibly matching TRBD2 (6 bases). The CDR3 is 13 amino acids. Germline-derived CDR1 and CDR2 are SGDLS and YYNGEE. With 7 bases removed from V and 5 bases from J, the gap between germline ends came to 15 bases. CDR3 DNA: TGTGCCAGCGGGGGGAGTGTTCGGGAGACCCAGTACTTC. It yields the protein CASGGSVRETQYF. Looking up the rest from reference TRBV9 and TRBJ2-5 gives the full variable domain: DSGVTQTPKHLITATGQRVTLRCSPRSGDLSVYWYQQSLDQGLQFLIQYYNGEERAKGNILERFSAQQFPDLHSELNLSSLELGDSALYFCASGGSVRETQYFGPGTRLLVL.

The genes are TRBV5-1 and TRBJ1-2; no definite D call. Looked up from germline, CDR1 is SGHRS and CDR2 is YFSETQ. The CDR3 consists of 14 residues. With 6 bases removed from V and 4 bases from J, the gap between germline ends came to 16 bases. Written as DNA, the CDR3 is TGCGCCAGCAACCAGGACGGACTTAGCTATGGCTACACCTTC. It encodes CASNQDGLSYGYTF.

This clonotype was observed a few times. This chain joins TRBV5-1 and TRBJ2-7; TRBD1 is a possible D gene (5 bases). The CDR3 is made up of 16 amino acids. Germline V CDR1 and CDR2: SGHRS, YFSETQ. V dropped 3 bases and J dropped 0 bases, with 16 bases sitting between them. The CDR3 nucleotides read TGCGCCAGCAGCTACACTCCGTTGGACAACTCCTACGAGCAGTACTTC. It specifies CASSYTPLDNSYEQYF.

This clonotype was found a few times. The rearrangement joins TRBV28 to TRBJ2-7; the match to TRBD2 covers 7 bases. After removal of 10 bases from V and 2 bases from J, the junction contained 8 bases not matched to a gene. The CDR3 contains 13 residues. Germline assignment: CDR1 MDHEN and CDR2 SYDVKM. The CDR3 region is CATFRGTTYEQYF. CDR3 bases: TGTGCCACCTTTCGGGGGACTACCTACGAGCAGTACTTC.

This clonotype turned up a few times. This chain uses TRBV20-1 with TRBJ2-5; TRBD2 is a possible D gene (6 bases). Trimming pared 0 bases from V and 2 bases from J, leaving 13 bases between. The CDR3 sequence is 15 residues long. Germline CDR1 and CDR2: DFQATT and SNEGSKA (reference sequence). Written as DNA, the CDR3 is TGCAGTGCTAGAGATCTGGGGCTAGCGCAAGAGACCCAGTACTTC. Translated, it gives CSARDLGLAQETQYF.

The V call is TRBV5-1, the J call TRBJ2-1, with TRBD1 matching 7 bases. The J call may be incorrect, as the DNA end agrees better with TRBJ2-7. CDR1 is SGHRS, CDR2 YFSETQ, per germline. The CDR3 sequence is 15 residues long. The CDR3 region is CASSLTGDGYNEQYF. CDR3 bases: TGCGCCAGCAGCTTGACAGGGGACGGCTACAATGAGCAGTACTTC.

The chain recombines TRBV12-3 or TRBV12-4 with TRBJ2-1; unclear D gene. The CDR3 consists of 15 residues. V shed 5 bases and J shed 6 bases, with 17 bases lying between them. CDR3 sequence reads: CASSPFFGSFNEQFF. The CDR3 bases are TGTGCCAGCAGTCCGTTCTTCGGCAGTTTCAATGAGCAGTTCTTC.

This chain links TRBV5-1 with TRBJ2-3, with D unclear. The CDR3 is made up of 14 amino acids. V lost 2 bases, J lost 4 bases, and 11 bases lay in between. Germline V gives CDR1 SGHRS, CDR2 YFSETQ. CDR3 DNA: TGCGCCAGCAGCTTAGGTTCGGAAGCAGATACGCAGTATTTT. It yields the protein CASSLGSEADTQYF.

This sequence joins TRBV11-2 and TRBJ1-6, with a possible D match to TRBD1 (6 bases). With 5 bases removed from V and 6 bases from J, the gap between germline ends came to 11 bases. The germline gives CDR1 SGHAT, CDR2 FQNNGV. The CDR3 totals 14 residues. The chain's CDR3 is CASSVRRGNSPLHF. CDR3 DNA: TGTGCCAGCAGCGTACGCAGGGGTAATTCACCCCTCCACTTT.

The chain has TRBV4-1 and TRBJ2-5; D is undetermined. TRBJ2-7 explains the end of the DNA better; the J call may be wrong. CDR3 length: 15 amino acids. Germline CDR1 is MGHRA and CDR2 is YSYEKL. CDR3: CASSQVGTPPFEQYF. DNA for the CDR3: TGCGCCAGCAGCCAAGTGGGCACACCGCCCTTCGAGCAGTACTTC.

This clonotype was detected a few times. The V and J genes are TRBV7-9 and TRBJ2-7, with D uncertain. CDR1 is SEHNR and CDR2 is FQNEAQ in the germline V gene (reference sequence). Trimming took off 3 bases at V and 3 bases at J, with 9 bases between the two ends. There are 13 residues in the CDR3. Here the CDR3 reads CASSFSTFYEQYF. CDR3 sequence (DNA): TGTGCCAGCAGCTTCTCGACATTCTACGAGCAGTACTTC.

A few counts support this clonotype. The chain carries TRBV7-9 and TRBJ2-4; D is ambiguous. From germline, CDR1 is SEHNR and CDR2 FQNEAQ (reference sequence). This CDR3 contains 14 residues. V lost 4 bases to trimming and J lost 0 bases, with 7 bases between them. The CDR3 is CASSSLIAKNIQYF. In DNA form, the CDR3 reads TGTGCCAGCAGCTCTTTGATAGCCAAAAACATTCAGTACTTC.

This rearrangement joins TRBV2 to TRBJ2-4; D gene ambiguous. This CDR3 region has 10 residues. V lost 4 bases and J lost 8, with 3 bases in between. Per germline, CDR1 SNHLY and CDR2 FYNNEI. The CDR3 spells CASSGDIQYF. CDR3 DNA: TGTGCCAGCAGTGGGGACATTCAGTACTTC.

This clonotype was observed a handful of times. The chain carries TRBV4-2 and TRBJ2-5; the match to TRBD1 covers 12 bases. Trimming at V came to 0 bases and at J to 4 bases, leaving 3 bases not matched to a gene. Germline loops: CDR1 LGHNA, CDR2 YNFKEQ. The CDR3 loop spans 16 amino acids. The CDR3 protein is CASSQEWGQGAETQYF. The CDR3 DNA sequence: TGTGCCAGCAGCCAAGAATGGGGACAGGGGGCAGAGACCCAGTACTTC.

The table lists this clonotype with a few counts. The chain combines TRBV11-1 with TRBJ2-7, with 10 bases fitting TRBD2. The CDR3 loop spans 15 amino acids. CDR1 and CDR2 (germline): SGHAT, FQDESV (reference sequence). Trimming cost V 2 bases and J 6 bases; bases outside gene matches: 7. CDR3 nucleotide sequence: TGTGCCAGCAGCTTACTAGCGGGAGTCCCCCCCGAGCAGTACTTC. Protein sequence: CASSLLAGVPPEQYF.

This clonotype was detected a few times. This chain joins TRBV20-1 and TRBJ1-1, with D perhaps TRBD1 (6 bases). The CDR3 runs 13 residues. The germline V gene encodes CDR1 DFQATT and CDR2 SNEGSKA (reference sequence). In nucleotides, the CDR3 is TGCAGATTACCCTCAGGGGAGAACACTGAAGCTTTCTTT. Translation: CRLPSGENTEAFF.

The V call is TRBV29-1, the J call TRBJ2-7; weak D call: TRBD1 (6 bases). Germline lookup yields CDR1 SQVTM and CDR2 ANQGSEA. Trimming cost V 7 bases and J 0 bases, with 13 bases left between them. The CDR3 extends over 13 amino acids. In DNA form, the CDR3 reads TGCAGCGCCCGGGACACCCGCTCCTACGAGCAGTACTTC. It is translated as CSARDTRSYEQYF.

The rearrangement links TRBV11-2 to TRBJ2-7; D may be TRBD1 (6 bases). With 5 bases removed from V and 6 bases from J, the gap between germline ends came to 14 bases. The germline CDR1 and CDR2 sequences are SGHAT and FQNNGV. The CDR3 covers 13 residues. The CDR3 DNA reads as TGTGCCAGCAGCCCTTCGGACAGACGCGAGCAGTACTTC. Protein: CASSPSDRREQYF.

This clonotype appeared a few times. This chain uses TRBV29-1 with TRBJ1-5; D call uncertain. The CDR3 has 13 amino acids. Trimming took 3 bases from V and 6 from J, leaving 12 bases between them. Germline values: CDR1 SQVTM, CDR2 ANQGSEA. The CDR3 region has the DNA TGCAGCGTTGAGGACCAACGGGGTCAGCCCCAGCATTTT. Encoded protein: CSVEDQRGQPQHF.

This clonotype was counted only a few times. The chain is built from TRBV27 and TRBJ2-7, with unresolved D. This CDR3 has 14 amino acids. Per germline, CDR1 MNHEY and CDR2 SMNVEV (reference sequence). V lost 6 bases, J lost 1 base, and 13 bases lay in between. CDR3 in DNA: TGTGCCAGCAGAGGCAGGTGGGGATCCTACGAGCAGTACTTC. Translating gives CASRGRWGSYEQYF.

The J gene is TRBJ2-1, the V gene TRBV5-1; D unclear. The length of the CDR3 is 14 residues. Trimming took 4 bases from V and 5 from J, leaving 13 bases between them. Germline CDR1 SGHRS, CDR2 YFSETQ. The CDR3 sequence is CASSLLVADNEQFF. The DNA for the CDR3 is TGCGCCAGCAGCCTACTCGTAGCCGACAATGAGCAGTTCTTC.